The 27 T cell receptor beta chains given below trace back to one sample, sequenced in a study of CD8+CD57+ T cells in acquired aplastic anemia. Investigators profiled TCR beta VDJ and CDR3 from genomic DNA template. From the reads, TCRdb called clonotypes with MiXCR, one entry per CDR3 protein. The sample holds about 110,000 distinct CDR3 sequences; roughly 51% are singletons and the top ten take around a third. Sequenced sample: sorted CD4+, CD8+, or CD8+CD57+ T cells (not recorded which) from PBMCs. Receptors originate from a human donor in good health, serving as a control.

The chain is built from TRBV24-1 and TRBJ2-3; the D is unclear. Between the trimmed V and J ends, which lost 6 bases and 4 bases, there was a span of 4 bases. This CDR3 spans 11 amino acids. Looked up from germline, CDR1 is KGHDR and CDR2 is SFDVKD. The CDR3 sequence is CATSWADTQYF. Written as DNA, the CDR3 is TGTGCCACCAGTTGGGCAGATACGCAGTATTTT.

The V call is TRBV6-1, the J call TRBJ2-2, with TRBD1 matching over 11 bases. V was clipped by 6 bases and J by 10 bases; unmatched bases: 16. From germline, CDR1 is MNHNS and CDR2 SASEGT. The CDR3 has 17 amino acids. CDR3 nucleotide sequence: TGTGCCAGCAGCCATTACTCCGGGACAGGGGGGGAGTCGGAGCTGTTTTTT. Translation gives CASSHYSGTGGESELFF.

This clonotype showed up just once. The rearrangement links TRBV10-2 to TRBJ1-5; a weak D match, TRBD1 (5 bases). CDR3 length equals 14 residues. Germline CDR1 reads WSHSY; CDR2 reads SAAADI. Between the trimmed V and J ends, which lost 8 bases and 0 bases, there was a span of 11 bases. CDR3 loop: CASSGANSNQPQHF. The CDR3, as DNA: TGCGCCAGCTCTGGGGCAAATAGCAATCAGCCCCAGCATTTT.

There are many counts of this clonotype. J is TRBJ1-2 and V is TRBV5-4, with TRBD1 as a possible D gene (5 bases). Germline V gene lookup returns CDR1 SGHNT and CDR2 YYREEE (reference sequence). V lost 2 bases to trimming and J lost 5 bases, with 13 bases between them. The CDR3 contains 14 residues. This CDR3 is CASSFGGASYGYTF. The CDR3 DNA reads as TGTGCCAGCAGCTTTGGGGGAGCATCATATGGCTACACCTTC.

This clonotype was detected many times. The chain carries TRBV7-9 and TRBJ1-1; D is undetermined. Germline V gives CDR1 SEHNR, CDR2 FQNEAQ (reference sequence). Trimming took off 3 bases at V and 2 bases at J, with 4 bases between the two ends. This CDR3 contains 12 residues. CDR3 residues: CASSLSNTEAFF. DNA for the CDR3: TGTGCCAGCAGCTTGAGTAACACTGAAGCTTTCTTT.

This clonotype was detected once. This may be a read error, as it is one base from a much larger clone. V gene TRBV4-3 combines with J gene TRBJ2-5; perhaps TRBD1 as D (5 bases). Germline CDR1 LGHNA, CDR2 YSLEER. The CDR3 is made up of 16 amino acids. The V gene lost 0 bases and the J gene lost 4 bases, with 15 bases spanning the gap. The CDR3 protein is CASSQDIQGSRETQYF. CDR3 bases: TGCGCCAGCAGCCAAGATATCCAGGGTTCTAGAGAGACCCAGTACTTC.

V and J are TRBV20-1 and TRBJ2-7; D gene uncertain. Per the germline V gene, CDR1 is DFQATT and CDR2 is SNEGSKA (reference sequence). Trimming took 1 base from V and 1 from J, leaving 8 bases between them. This CDR3 comprises 13 residues. The CDR3 sequence: CSARGTNSYEQYF. In DNA form, the CDR3 reads TGCAGTGCTAGAGGGACCAATTCCTACGAGCAGTACTTC.

The chain has TRBV10-3 and TRBJ1-2, with 7 bases matching TRBD1. V trimming: 0 bases; J trimming: 6 bases; junction bases outside the gene matches: 13. The V gene's germline CDR1 is ENHRY and CDR2 SYGVKD. The CDR3 is 17 amino acids. The CDR3 nucleotides are TGTGCCATCAGTGAGTCTGGGTACAGGGGTAACGGGAATGGCTACACCTTC. Its translation: CAISESGYRGNGNGYTF.

The V and J genes are TRBV4-3 and TRBJ2-1; perhaps TRBD2 as D (6 bases). The CDR3 spans 16 residues. V lost 0 bases to trimming and J lost 2 bases, with 11 bases between them. In germline, CDR1 is LGHNA, CDR2 YSLEER. The CDR3 loop reads CASSQEWRDAYNEQFF. The CDR3 DNA reads TGCGCCAGCAGCCAAGAATGGAGGGATGCCTACAATGAGCAGTTCTTC.

With regard to this clonotype: A read error may account for a junction end that differs from germline. This chain connects TRBV5-5 to TRBJ1-6, with D hard to call. Germline CDR1 SGHKS, CDR2 YYEKEE (reference sequence). The CDR3 runs to 15 residues. The CDR3 DNA follows: TGTGCCCGCAGCCTACTGCCCTCCTATAATTCACCCCCCCACTTT. Encoded protein: CARSLLPSYNSPPHF.

Many counts were recorded for this clonotype. The V gene is TRBV24-1, the J gene TRBJ2-1; 10 bases are shared with TRBD1. The CDR3 is 11 amino acids. The germline V gene has CDR1 KGHDR and CDR2 SFDVKD. CDR3 nucleotide sequence: TGTGCGACAGGGGGCTTCCATGAGCAGTTCTTC. Translating it yields CATGGFHEQFF.

Only a few counts were recorded for this clonotype. This chain joins TRBV29-1 and TRBJ2-3; D gene unclear. Trimming took off 1 base at V and 0 bases at J, with 8 bases between the two ends. This CDR3 comprises 14 residues. Germline loops: CDR1 SQVTM, CDR2 ANQGSEA. The CDR3 protein is CSVEALTSTDTQYF. CDR3 coding DNA: TGCAGCGTTGAAGCGTTGACTAGCACAGATACGCAGTATTTT.

The chain uses TRBV25-1 and TRBJ2-1, with 7 bases that match TRBD2. The J call may be mistaken, given a closer DNA end match to TRBJ2-5. The CDR3 loop spans 14 amino acids. Looked up from germline, CDR1 is MGHDK and CDR2 is SYGVNS. CDR3 coding DNA: TGTGCCAGCAGTGAATCTGCGGGAGTGGAGACCCAGTACTTC. Translated, it gives CASSESAGVETQYF.

This clonotype was seen only a few times. The J gene is TRBJ2-3, the V gene TRBV25-1, with 11 bases fitting TRBD1. From germline, CDR1 is MGHDK and CDR2 SYGVNS. V lost 6 bases, J lost 6 bases, and 8 bases stayed unmatched. The CDR3 length is 15 residues. CDR3 protein: CASRRGTGGIDTQYF. CDR3 nucleotide sequence: TGTGCCAGCAGACGGGGGACAGGGGGTATCGATACGCAGTATTTT.

The V gene is TRBV5-4, the J gene TRBJ2-2; 12 bases map to TRBD2. The CDR3 covers 16 residues. Trimming cost V 4 bases and J 6 bases; bases outside gene matches: 7. The V gene's germline CDR1 is SGHNT and CDR2 YYREEE (reference sequence). In nucleotides, the CDR3 is TGTGCCAGCAGCGCCCTAGCGGGGGGGCTTGCCGGGGAGCTGTTTTTT. This sequence encodes CASSALAGGLAGELFF.

V is TRBV19 and J is TRBJ1-5; the D is unclear. The germline gives CDR1 LNHDA, CDR2 SQIVND (reference sequence). The CDR3 is 14 amino acids. V lost 7 bases, J lost 1 base, and 11 bases lay in between. The CDR3 bases are TGTGCCAGTAAGGCGGGTCGCAGCAATCAGCCCCAGCATTTT. Protein product: CASKAGRSNQPQHF.

The gene calls are TRBV10-3 and TRBJ2-7; 7 nucleotides align to TRBD1. CDR1 is ENHRY, CDR2 SYGVKD, per germline. Trimming took 8 bases from V and 2 from J; bases not matched to a gene: 9. This CDR3 region has 14 residues. The CDR3 here is CAIGRTGAPYEQYF. For the CDR3, the DNA is TGTGCCATCGGCCGGACAGGAGCTCCCTACGAGCAGTACTTC.

At least ten counts were recorded for this clonotype. The chain employs TRBV7-8 and TRBJ2-2; 9 bases match TRBD1. The CDR3 is made up of 17 amino acids. The germline V gene encodes CDR1 SGHVS and CDR2 FQNEAQ. The junction had 5 bases not matched to a gene; V was cut back by 0 bases and J by 3 bases. CDR3 in amino acids: CASSLARTGEDTGELFF. Written as DNA, the CDR3 is TGTGCCAGCAGCTTAGCCCGGACAGGGGAGGACACCGGGGAGCTGTTTTTT.

This rearrangement joins TRBV10-3 to TRBJ2-1; a possible D gene is TRBD2 (6 bases). The CDR3 contains 14 residues. CDR1 and CDR2 from the germline V gene are ENHRY and SYGVKD. V dropped 2 bases and J dropped 9 bases, with 14 bases sitting between them. CDR3 in amino acids: CAISERGTIGEQFF. The DNA of the CDR3 is TGTGCCATCAGTGAGCGCGGGACGATTGGTGAGCAGTTCTTC.

This clonotype occurred many times. The chain has TRBV19 and TRBJ2-7; D tentatively reads TRBD1 or TRBD2 (5 bases each). The germline V gene has CDR1 LNHDA and CDR2 SQIVND (reference sequence). Trimming took off 5 bases at V and 3 bases at J, with 17 bases between the two ends. This CDR3 is 15 amino acids long. CDR3 DNA sequence: TGTGCCAGTAGTGCCTCGGGACCGGCGGACTACGAGCAGTACTTC. The encoded protein is CASSASGPADYEQYF.

This clonotype was counted ten times or more. J is TRBJ2-7 and V is TRBV20-1; D not certain. The germline V and J ends were trimmed by 0 bases and 2 bases, with 11 bases remaining between them. The CDR3 is made up of 14 amino acids. From germline, CDR1 is DFQATT and CDR2 SNEGSKA (reference sequence). CDR3 loop: CSARDAHGTYEQYF. CDR3 nucleotides: TGCAGTGCTAGAGATGCACACGGTACCTACGAGCAGTACTTC.

This clonotype was counted many times. The CDR3 loop is CASSLDSRQETQYF. The CDR3 nucleotides are TGTGCCAGCAGCTTAGATTCAAGACAAGAGACCCAGTACTTC. The chain joins TRBV7-9 to TRBJ2-5, with D unresolved. V lost 1 base, J lost 2 bases, and 8 bases lay in between. The CDR3 covers 14 residues. The germline V gene has CDR1 SEHNR and CDR2 FQNEAQ (reference sequence).

This clonotype has only a few counts. The chain links TRBV24-1 to TRBJ1-5, with a tentative D call TRBD1 (5 bases). Trimming took off 7 bases at V and 4 bases at J, with 10 bases between the two ends. CDR3 size: 13 residues. Looked up from germline, CDR1 is KGHDR and CDR2 is SFDVKD. CDR3: CATRAGPNQPQHF. DNA for the CDR3: TGTGCCACCAGAGCAGGGCCGAATCAGCCCCAGCATTTT.

At least ten counts were recorded for this clonotype. The chain has TRBV7-9 and TRBJ2-1; TRBD2 agrees at 9 bases. V lost 4 bases and J lost 3; bases outside the gene matches: 4. The CDR3 is 15 amino acids. Germline CDR1 and CDR2: SEHNR and FQNEAQ (reference sequence). CDR3 coding DNA: TGTGCCAGCAGCTCGGGGACTAGCAACTACAATGAGCAGTTCTTC. Residues: CASSSGTSNYNEQFF.

This sequence joins TRBV6-5 and TRBJ2-7; a weak D match, TRBD2 (7 bases). The CDR3 is made up of 16 amino acids. CDR1 and CDR2 from the germline V gene are MNHEY and SVGAGI. Between the trimmed V and J ends, which lost 2 bases and 3 bases, there was a span of 17 bases. The CDR3 loop reads CASSYPTGGPNYEQYF. Here the CDR3 DNA reads TGTGCCAGCAGTTACCCTACCGGGGGGCCCAACTACGAGCAGTACTTC.

The rearrangement links TRBV20-1 to TRBJ1-1; 9 nucleotides match TRBD1. V shed 0 bases, J shed 7 bases, and the junction held 9 bases outside the gene matches. From germline, CDR1 is DFQATT and CDR2 SNEGSKA (reference sequence). The CDR3 has 15 amino acids. CDR3 region: CSARDLGTGNLEAFF. Here the CDR3 DNA reads TGCAGTGCTAGAGATCTCGGGACAGGGAACCTTGAAGCTTTCTTT.

This sequence joins TRBV25-1 and TRBJ1-1, with D maybe TRBD1 (6 bases). The germline V gene has CDR1 MGHDK and CDR2 SYGVNS. The CDR3 extends over 13 amino acids. Here the CDR3 reads CARDQGSDTEAFF. The CDR3 DNA sequence: TGTGCTAGAGATCAGGGGTCGGACACTGAAGCTTTCTTT.